The subject of this entry is one TCR beta chain. What antigen it recognizes has not been identified. No base quality values were provided; no much bigger clone lies one nucleotide off. Germline trimming: 1 base from V, 8 bases from J; junction bases outside gene matches: 4. CDR1 and CDR2 are read off the germline V gene (reference sequence) as DFQATT and SNEGSKA. Reading from cysteine to phenylalanine, the CDR3 counts 14 amino acids. Kept here is only the CDR3 DNA, which spans 42 bases and is read in frame from base 1. These data are taken from a study of blood T cells in healthy people across ages (dated by TCRdb to the mid-2010s). With respect to the entire study: In model experiments, roughly one uniquely barcoded TCR beta cDNA molecule per two T cells was captured by template switching. To avoid experimental bias, donors of different ages were randomly spread across the sequencing lanes. The donors were divided into four age groups: young (average 16 years), middle-aged (approximately 41), aged (about 60) and long-lived (82). Using deep sequencing normalized with unique cDNA molecular identifiers, the study measured how TCR beta repertoire diversity changes with age. Using the same blood draw, the study looked at two additional independent replicas of 1 million unique cDNA reads for two donors, one aged 18 to 30 and the other aged 80 or older.

The library relied on 5' RACE. Instrument on record: Illumina HiSeq 2500. The second PCR ran for about 6 to 11 cycles and used a J-beta primer mix along with a sample-barcoded 5' primer. A unique molecular identifier was introduced onto each TCR beta cDNA molecule by a template-switch 5' adaptor carrying 12 random nucleotides. Each sample yielded at least 2.5 million CDR3-containing paired-end reads. First-strand cDNA was synthesized from all RNA with the Mint cDNA synthesis kit, primed by a TRBC-specific oligonucleotide. All cDNA was treated with uracil-DNA glycosylase and then went through a first 18-cycle PCR with the universal primers M1SS and BC2_uni_R. The original pipeline was this. Each sample was normalized by randomly selecting 1 million high-quality reads, each carrying a distinct molecular identifier. Instead of being binned into consensus sequences, reads that shared molecular identifiers were thrown out. MiTCR, set to a Q25 quality threshold and the strictest error-elimination algorithm, was used for CDR3 identification, clonotype clustering and error correction. A nonparametric unseen species model with Euler transformation was used to estimate a lower bound on total TCR beta diversity. TCRdb ran its own pipeline on the public reads, namely fastp trimming at Q25 and MiXCR clone calling, and kept in-frame beta chains. Each CDR3 protein appears once, grouped with its most common genes and DNA. V and J calls and clone size were set by TCRdb, not the authors. This sample holds about 1.1 million distinct CDR3 sequences; approximately 38% were observed only once. Around 13% of the sample lies in the top ten.

Donors were roughly 40 systemically healthy Caucasian individuals from Russia aged roughly 6 to 95 years. Ten milliliters of peripheral blood were collected from each donor into EDTA-treated Vacutainer tubes. PBMCs were isolated by Ficoll-Paque density-gradient centrifugation, with at least 6.5 million obtained per sample. Total RNA, at least 6 micrograms per sample, was extracted from PBMCs with Trizol reagent. The percentages of naive CD45RAhigh/CD27high T cells were determined by flow cytometry on a PBMC aliquot from every donor. Paper-wide results and their limitations: Estimates of total diversity from one million sequenced T cells were regarded as lower bounds and underestimates. Compared with the aged group, the long-lived group had more naive CD4+ T cells, fewer expanded clones and increased TCR diversity, suggesting age selection. Since profiling was done on bulk unsorted PBMCs, naive and antigen-experienced compartments could not be conclusively compared. Because donor CMV infection status was unknown, age-related changes in expanded clonotypes were potentially confounded. The percentage of naive T cells measured by flow cytometry correlated strongly with observed TCR beta diversity. Observed TCR beta diversity per million T cells fell roughly linearly with age, and a significant reduction was already apparent by age around 40.

The material sequenced was blood. This sequence originates from a man aged 18 to 29 in good health. The chain employs TRBV20-1 and TRBJ2-1, and 11 junction bases match TRBD1. The DNA reads as follows: TGCAGTGCTAGAGCCATGGACAGGGGGCATGAGCAGTTCTTC. The resulting protein is CSARAMDRGHEQFF.